A selection of T cell receptor beta chains follows, all from one sample in a study of cytomegalovirus exposure and HLA in healthy donors. Sequencing was performed with immunoSEQ multiplex PCR; in TCRdb, only in-frame clones are kept and a portion is missing. The sample lists around 31,000 clones, about three fifths occurring once. The sample taken for sequencing was PBMCs. Receptors were obtained from a male donor in good health and CMV-seropositive. Each CDR3 is given with its conserved first and last residue.

j_call	cdr3_length	v_call	cdr3_aa
TRBJ1-5	13	TRBV30	CAWSSGGNQPQHF
TRBJ1-4	16	TRBV28	CASTLSRERTNEKLFF
TRBJ2-7	14	TRBV29-1	CSVTGSWSSYEQYF
TRBJ1-2	15	TRBV5-5	CASSLAPGLNYGYTF
TRBJ2-6	16	TRBV28	CASTPGHLSGANVLTF
TRBJ2-7	14	TRBV29-1	CSAGLAGPSYEQYF
TRBJ1-1	14	TRBV19	CASSSDRVNTEAFF
TRBJ1-1	11	TRBV18	CASDDRGEAFF
TRBJ1-2	15	TRBV5-6	CASSRVAADGYGYTF
TRBJ2-7	12	TRBV6-6	CASATSDSEQYF
TRBJ2-2	14	TRBV10-1	CASSRGTTTGELFF
TRBJ1-3	16	TRBV5-1	CASSLSTVPRGNTIYF
TRBJ1-5	15	TRBV18	CASSPPGTGNQPQHF
TRBJ2-7	14	TRBV15	CATSTPGQDYEQYF
TRBJ1-1	13	TRBV10-1	CASSVGAGTEAFF
TRBJ2-1	18	TRBV4-2	CASSQDRPGGSSYNEQFF
TRBJ1-5	15	TRBV7-2	CASSPRRGANQPQHF
TRBJ1-3	13	TRBV28	CASSLLQGNTIYF
TRBJ2-1	15	TRBV5-5	CASSLLDSAPHEQFF
TRBJ2-3	17	TRBV5-1	CASSRGEGPLRTDTQYF
TRBJ2-3	15	TRBV7-9	CASSLAAGSTDTQYF
TRBJ1-5	15	TRBV7-2	CASSPGQYSNQPQHF
TRBJ1-1	15	TRBV2	CASRDSGRINTEAFF
TRBJ2-7	14	TRBV28	CASSLAGERYEQYF
TRBJ1-2	13	TRBV11-2	CASSGRVLYGYTF
TRBJ2-2	13	TRBV28	CASSLYTAGELFF
TRBJ2-3	12	TRBV29-1	CSVVRARDTQYF
TRBJ2-3	15	TRBV18	CASSPVGGSTDTQYF
TRBJ2-2	13	TRBV30	CACTSANTGELFF
TRBJ2-7	12	TRBV6-5	CASNHREHEQYF
TRBJ1-2	12	TRBV5-5	CASSPPRGGYTF
TRBJ2-5	14	TRBV2	CASSPDRNQETQYF
TRBJ2-2	14	TRBV4-1	CASSPGQDTGELFF
TRBJ2-1	16	TRBV6-4	CASSVTQGAGYNEQFF
TRBJ2-5	14	TRBV9	CASSVEGYQETQYF
TRBJ1-1	12	TRBV6-1	CASSKQNLEAFF
TRBJ1-1	16	TRBV7-9	CASSPRGWQGAAEAFF
TRBJ2-5	13	TRBV19	CASSIDGEETQYF
TRBJ2-2	14	TRBV11-2	CASSLDRGTGELFF
TRBJ2-3	14	TRBV5-1	CASSGTGRTDTQYF
TRBJ2-7	15	TRBV27	CASSSPAGGMGEQYF
TRBJ1-5	13	TRBV29-1	CSAGGQNNQPQHF
TRBJ1-5	15	TRBV9	CASSVQGMSNQPQHF
TRBJ2-7	17	TRBV11-3	CASSLGSGGPLSYEQYF
TRBJ2-1	14	TRBV29-1	CSVEKGQGAQGQFF
TRBJ2-7	16	TRBV5-1	CASSLNRGHYTYEQYF
TRBJ2-7	12	TRBV6-1	CASSTEIYEQYF
TRBJ2-2	14	TRBV6-5	CASRRDRVAGELFF
TRBJ1-2	16	TRBV29-1	CSVEGTGTNYGYGYTF
TRBJ2-7	18	TRBV2	CASRPGQGVLALSYEQYF
TRBJ1-4	15	TRBV7-8	CASSRREGATEKLFF
TRBJ2-7	18	TRBV5-1	CAISPYGTSGDLSYEQYF
TRBJ2-2	17	TRBV7-8	CASSFPSGGAGTGELFF